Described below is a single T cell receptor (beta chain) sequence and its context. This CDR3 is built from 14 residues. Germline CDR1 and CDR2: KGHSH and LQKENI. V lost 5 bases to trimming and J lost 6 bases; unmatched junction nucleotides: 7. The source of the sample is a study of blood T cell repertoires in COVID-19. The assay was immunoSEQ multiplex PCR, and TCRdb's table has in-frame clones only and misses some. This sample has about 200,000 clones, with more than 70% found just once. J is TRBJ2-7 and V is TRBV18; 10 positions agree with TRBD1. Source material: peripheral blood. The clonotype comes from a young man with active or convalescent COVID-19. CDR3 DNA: TGTGCCAGCTCAGAGCGGACAGGGGGTGGCGAGCAGTACTTC. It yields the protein CASSERTGGGEQYF.